The 30 T cell receptor beta chains below all came from one sample that was sequenced in a study of OX40 agonist ivuxolimab in advanced cancers. Clones were read by immunoSEQ multiplex PCR, and TCRdb kept only the in-frame ones, dropping some. This sample carries some 90,000 clones, 70% to 90% of them seen once, and the ten largest clones take approximately 4.8%. Sequencing used CD4+ or CD8+ T cells sorted from blood, obtained in a trial of the OX40 agonist ivuxolimab. These receptors all stem from an adult with an advanced solid tumor such as melanoma, head and neck, liver or kidney cancer.

The rearrangement uses TRBV5-4 and TRBJ2-2; the D gene is possibly TRBD2 (6 bases). The CDR3 is 15 amino acids. V lost 4 bases, J lost 2 bases, and 12 bases lay in between. The germline V gene has CDR1 SGHNT and CDR2 YYREEE (reference sequence). The CDR3 loop is CASSPGTPNTGELFF. DNA of the CDR3: TGTGCCAGCAGCCCCGGGACTCCCAACACCGGGGAGCTGTTTTTT.

Written as DNA, the CDR3 is TGTGCCAGTAGTCCCCGTCAGGGTCGCGAAAAACTGTTTTTT. Its protein product is CASSPRQGREKLFF. This chain uses TRBV19 with TRBJ1-4; TRBD1 might be the D (5 bases). The CDR3 is 14 residues long. The germline V gene has CDR1 LNHDA and CDR2 SQIVND (reference sequence). Trimming left V 5 bases short and J 8 bases short, with 15 bases between. The full variable domain, with the rest looked up from reference TRBV19 and TRBJ1-4, is DGGITQSPKYLFRKEGQNVTLSCEQNLNHDAMYWYRQDPGQGLRLIYYSQIVNDFQKGDIAEGYSVSREKKESFPLTVTSAQKNPTAFYLCASSPRQGREKLFFGSGTQLSVL.

The gene calls are TRBV11-3 and TRBJ1-6; no firm D call. V lost 2 bases and J 8 bases, leaving 7 bases between the germline ends. Germline V gene data show CDR1 as SGHNT and CDR2 as YENEEA. This CDR3 spans 13 amino acids. The CDR3 DNA is TGTGCCAGCAGCTTAAGTCCAGATTCACCCCTCCACTTT. This encodes CASSLSPDSPLHF.

This chain connects TRBV7-6 to TRBJ1-3; D perhaps matches TRBD1 (5 bases). Trimming pared 5 bases from V and 0 bases from J, leaving 5 bases between. CDR3 length: 13 residues. Germline CDR1 is SGHVS and CDR2 is FNYEAQ. CDR3 coding DNA: TGTGCCAGCAGCACAGGCTCTGGAAACACCATATATTTT. Its translation is CASSTGSGNTIYF.

The chain combines TRBV9 with TRBJ2-2, with 7 bases matching TRBD2. CDR1 and CDR2 (germline): SGDLS, YYNGEE. Trimming removed 0 bases from V and 3 bases from J; junction bases left unmatched: 14. The CDR3 sequence is 19 residues long. The CDR3 region is CASSVGEWWGTTDTGELFF. The CDR3 DNA follows: TGTGCCAGCAGCGTAGGTGAATGGTGGGGGACTACCGACACCGGGGAGCTGTTTTTT.

The rearrangement uses TRBV27 and TRBJ2-7; D not resolved. This CDR3 has 12 residues. Germline V gene data show CDR1 as MNHEY and CDR2 as SMNVEV (reference sequence). The V gene lost 6 bases and the J gene lost 4 bases, with 10 bases spanning the gap. In DNA form, the CDR3 reads TGTGCCAGCAGACGCCTGGAATACGAGCAGTACTTC. Protein: CASRRLEYEQYF.

The chain recombines TRBV11-3 with TRBJ1-2, with 8 bases fitting TRBD1. The V and J ends lost 5 bases and 7 bases, in that order; junction bases with no gene match: 6. The CDR3 totals 13 residues. The germline V gene has CDR1 SGHNT and CDR2 YENEEA. The DNA for the CDR3 is TGTGCCAGCAGCAAGGACAGGGTCGGTGGCTACACCTTC. This gives the protein CASSKDRVGGYTF.

V and J are TRBV7-2 and TRBJ1-4, with TRBD1 identical over 10 bases. CDR1 is SGHTA and CDR2 is FQGNSA in the germline V gene. The V segment lost 5 bases and the J segment 5 bases; nucleotides outside the gene matches: 5. The CDR3 sequence is 15 residues long. CDR3 loop: CASSQRTGGNEKLFF. CDR3 nucleotides: TGTGCCAGCAGCCAAAGGACAGGGGGGAATGAAAAACTGTTTTTT.

The V gene is TRBV2, the J gene TRBJ2-3; 8 positions match TRBD1. Germline V gene sequence: CDR1 SNHLY, CDR2 FYNNEI. This CDR3 has 13 residues. Trimming removed 10 bases from V and 0 bases from J; junction bases left unmatched: 3. The chain's CDR3 is CAKRTGSTDTQYF. The CDR3 nucleotides are TGTGCCAAGAGGACAGGGAGCACAGATACGCAGTATTTT.

V and J are TRBV5-8 and TRBJ2-2; D is ambiguous. Germline V gene data show CDR1 as SGHTS and CDR2 as YDEGEE. This CDR3 comprises 15 residues. V was clipped by 1 base and J by 3 bases, with 10 bases between them. CDR3 sequence: CASSLMGSYTGELFF. The CDR3 nucleotides read TGTGCCAGCAGCTTGATGGGGTCCTACACCGGGGAGCTGTTTTTT.

The chain couples TRBV21-1 to TRBJ2-5; the table names TRBD1, a call not compared with the DNA. TRBV21-1 is shown as a pseudogene. The CDR3 length is 15 residues. The CDR3 reads CASSALTGDKETQYF. Here the CDR3 DNA reads TGTGCCAGCAGCGCTCTGACAGGGGATAAAGAGACCCAGTACTTC.

The genes are TRBV12-5 and TRBJ1-3, with unresolved D. The CDR3 is 14 amino acids. Trimming pared 7 bases from V and 0 bases from J, leaving 10 bases between. Looked up from germline, CDR1 is LGHNT and CDR2 is FRNRAP. The CDR3, as DNA: TGTGCTAGTGCCTCGGGAGACTCTGGAAACACCATATATTTT. Its protein product is CASASGDSGNTIYF.

This rearrangement joins TRBV25-1 to TRBJ2-6; D is ambiguous. Trimming removed 6 bases from V and 0 bases from J, with 3 bases in between. CDR1 and CDR2 from the germline V gene are MGHDK and SYGVNS. The CDR3 contains 13 residues. The DNA for the CDR3 is TGTGCCAGCAGGGACTCTGGGGCCAACGTCCTGACTTTC. Its protein is CASRDSGANVLTF.

The chain recombines TRBV6-5 with TRBJ2-7, with a possible D match to TRBD1 (6 bases). Trimming left V 6 bases short and J 3 bases short, with 12 bases between. The CDR3 is 13 residues long. Germline CDR1 reads MNHEY; CDR2 reads SVGAGI. CDR3 in amino acids: CASSHREGYEQYF. CDR3 nucleotides: TGTGCCAGCAGCCACAGGGAAGGCTACGAGCAGTACTTC.

The chain links TRBV6-4 to TRBJ2-5; 8 bases line up with TRBD1. The J call could be wrong; TRBJ2-7 is a better fit for the DNA end. Germline values: CDR1 MRHNA, CDR2 SNTAGT. CDR3 length equals 13 residues. In DNA, the CDR3 is TGTGCCAGCAGGCGGGACAGGTACTACGAGCAGTACTTC. Amino acid sequence: CASRRDRYYEQYF.

V is TRBV25-1 and J is TRBJ1-5; D possibly corresponds to TRBD1 (6 bases). CDR1 and CDR2 (germline): MGHDK, SYGVNS. Trimming removed 3 bases from V and 2 bases from J, with 11 bases in between. This CDR3 spans 15 amino acids. The CDR3 protein is CASSDSGAGNQPQHF. In nucleotides, the CDR3 is TGTGCCAGCAGTGATTCGGGGGCGGGCAATCAGCCCCAGCATTTT.

The chain carries TRBV6-6 and TRBJ1-2; TRBD1 matches 9 bases. The germline V gene has CDR1 MNHNY and CDR2 SVGAGI (reference sequence). The CDR3 covers 15 residues. The V segment lost 6 bases and the J segment 4 bases; nucleotides outside the gene matches: 9. The CDR3 sequence is CASRFSGQGVYGYTF. CDR3 DNA sequence: TGTGCCAGCAGATTCTCGGGACAGGGCGTCTATGGCTACACCTTC.

V and J are TRBV7-2 and TRBJ1-5; tentatively, D is TRBD1 (6 bases). The CDR3 is 15 amino acids. The ends were cut back, 5 bases at V and 9 bases at J, with 20 bases in the middle. Germline V gene lookup returns CDR1 SGHTA and CDR2 FQGNSA. The chain's CDR3 is CASSLGGQGLRPQHF. For the CDR3, the DNA is TGTGCCAGCAGCCTCGGGGGCCAGGGGTTGCGGCCCCAGCATTTT. Full variable domain (outside the CDR3, taken from reference TRBV7-2 and TRBJ1-5): GAGVSQSPSNKVTEKGKDVELRCDPISGHTALYWYRQSLGQGLEFLIYFQGNSAPDKSGLPSDRFSAERTGGSVSTLTIQRTQQEDSAVYLCASSLGGQGLRPQHFGDGTRLSIL.

This sequence joins TRBV11-2 and TRBJ2-2; D unclear. This CDR3 comprises 12 residues. V lost 1 base and J lost 7, with 4 bases in between. Germline values: CDR1 SGHAT, CDR2 FQNNGV. Here the CDR3 reads CASSLAIGELFF. Written as DNA, the CDR3 is TGTGCCAGCAGCTTAGCTATCGGGGAGCTGTTTTTT.

The V call is TRBV5-8, the J call TRBJ1-1, with 9 bases matching TRBD1. Germline CDR1 and CDR2: SGHTS and YDEGEE. The CDR3 sequence is 13 residues long. Trimming removed 3 bases from V and 6 bases from J; junction bases left unmatched: 3. The CDR3 loop reads CASSYRDRAEAFF. In DNA form, the CDR3 reads TGTGCCAGCAGCTACCGGGACAGGGCTGAAGCTTTCTTT.

The J gene is TRBJ1-5, the V gene TRBV7-2; D is uncertain. V lost 5 bases and J lost 1, with 18 bases in between. The CDR3 sequence is 17 residues long. The germline CDR1 and CDR2 sequences are SGHTA and FQGNSA. In DNA, the CDR3 is TGTGCCAGCAGCGTCCGCGACTCGAGGACCAGCAATCAGCCCCAGCATTTT. Its protein is CASSVRDSRTSNQPQHF. Supplemented by reference TRBV7-2 and TRBJ1-5, the full variable domain reads GAGVSQSPSNKVTEKGKDVELRCDPISGHTALYWYRQSLGQGLEFLIYFQGNSAPDKSGLPSDRFSAERTGGSVSTLTIQRTQQEDSAVYLCASSVRDSRTSNQPQHFGDGTRLSIL.

J is TRBJ2-1 and V is TRBV7-2; the D is unclear. Trimming took off 1 base at V and 6 bases at J, with 1 base between the two ends. Germline-derived CDR1 and CDR2 are SGHTA and FQGNSA. The CDR3 length is 11 residues. CDR3 nucleotide sequence: TGTGCCAGCAGCTTAGTCAATGAGCAGTTCTTC. Translating gives CASSLVNEQFF.

This sequence joins TRBV21-1 and TRBJ1-2; TRBD1, the D gene given by the table, was not confirmed from the DNA. TRBV21-1 is a pseudogene locus. This CDR3 spans 9 amino acids. The CDR3, as DNA: TGTGCCAGCAGCGGCGGCTACACCTTC. It codes for CASSGGYTF.

J is TRBJ2-7 and V is TRBV6-5; D remains unclear. V dropped 7 bases and J dropped 0 bases, with 10 bases sitting between them. The V gene's germline CDR1 is MNHEY and CDR2 SVGAGI. The CDR3 length is 13 residues. The CDR3 here is CASKGRVSYEQYF. Here the CDR3 DNA reads TGTGCCAGCAAGGGAAGGGTCTCCTACGAGCAGTACTTC.

The chain joins TRBV30 to TRBJ1-2; D may be TRBD1 (5 bases). This CDR3 has 12 amino acids. Germline V gene sequence: CDR1 GTSNPN, CDR2 SVGIG (reference sequence). V was cut by 2 bases and J by 8 bases, with 12 bases left in between. CDR3 sequence: CAWSRDESGYTF. For the CDR3, the DNA is TGTGCCTGGAGTAGGGACGAGTCCGGCTACACCTTC.

This clone was recorded once. This chain joins TRBV7-2 and TRBJ2-7; TRBD2 matches 7 bases. CDR3 length: 13 amino acids. Germline V gene lookup returns CDR1 SGHTA and CDR2 FQGNSA. The junction had 4 bases not matched to a gene; V was cut back by 1 base and J by 7 bases. DNA for the CDR3: TGTGCCAGCAGCTTAGTTCCCGGGGGGGAGCAGTACTTC. It specifies CASSLVPGGEQYF.

In DNA, the CDR3 is TGTGCTAGTGGTTCCGGGACAGGACCCTACAATGAGCAGTTCTTC. Translation gives CASGSGTGPYNEQFF. The chain uses TRBV12-5 and TRBJ2-1, with 8 bases identical to TRBD1. This CDR3 contains 15 residues. V was pared by 4 bases and J by 2 bases, with 4 bases of the junction left unmatched. Per the germline V gene, CDR1 is LGHNT and CDR2 is FRNRAP.

V usage is TRBV25-1 and J usage is TRBJ1-4; D gene unclear. The CDR3 has 13 amino acids. V lost 3 bases and J 8 bases, leaving 10 bases between the germline ends. In germline, CDR1 is MGHDK, CDR2 SYGVNS. This CDR3 reads CASSDPGREKLFF. For the CDR3, the DNA is TGTGCCAGCAGTGACCCAGGTCGAGAAAAACTGTTTTTT.

This clone has a single count. The chain employs TRBV29-1 and TRBJ2-1; 8 nucleotides align to TRBD2. The CDR3 covers 14 residues. CDR1 and CDR2 (germline): SQVTM, ANQGSEA. V trimming: 4 bases; J trimming: 6 bases; junction bases outside the gene matches: 8. CDR3 loop: CSVVGTSRRNEQFF. For the CDR3, the DNA is TGCAGCGTTGTAGGGACTAGTCGTCGCAATGAGCAGTTCTTC.

The rearrangement links TRBV6-5 to TRBJ2-7; TRBD1 matches 8 bases. Germline CDR1 is MNHEY and CDR2 is SVGAGI. Trimming took 4 bases from V and 1 from J; bases not matched to a gene: 6. CDR3 length: 15 residues. The CDR3 DNA reads as TGTGCCAGCAGTTCCGACAGGGGTGTATCCTACGAGCAGTACTTC. It yields the protein CASSSDRGVSYEQYF.